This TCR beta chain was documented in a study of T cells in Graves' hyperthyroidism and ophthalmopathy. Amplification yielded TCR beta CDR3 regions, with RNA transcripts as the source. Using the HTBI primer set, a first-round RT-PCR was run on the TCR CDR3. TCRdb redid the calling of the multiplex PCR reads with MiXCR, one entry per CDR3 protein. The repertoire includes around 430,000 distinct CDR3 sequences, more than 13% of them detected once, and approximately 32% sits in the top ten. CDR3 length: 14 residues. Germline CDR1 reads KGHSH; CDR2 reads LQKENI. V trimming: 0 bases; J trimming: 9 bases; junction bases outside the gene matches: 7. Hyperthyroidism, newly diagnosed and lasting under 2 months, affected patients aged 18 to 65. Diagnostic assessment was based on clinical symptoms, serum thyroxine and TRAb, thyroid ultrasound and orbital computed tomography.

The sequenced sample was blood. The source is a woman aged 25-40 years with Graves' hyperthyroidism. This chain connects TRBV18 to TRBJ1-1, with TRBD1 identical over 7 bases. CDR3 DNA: TGTGCCAGCTCACCACCGGGACAGCGATTAAAAGCTTTCTTT. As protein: CASSPPGQRLKAFF.